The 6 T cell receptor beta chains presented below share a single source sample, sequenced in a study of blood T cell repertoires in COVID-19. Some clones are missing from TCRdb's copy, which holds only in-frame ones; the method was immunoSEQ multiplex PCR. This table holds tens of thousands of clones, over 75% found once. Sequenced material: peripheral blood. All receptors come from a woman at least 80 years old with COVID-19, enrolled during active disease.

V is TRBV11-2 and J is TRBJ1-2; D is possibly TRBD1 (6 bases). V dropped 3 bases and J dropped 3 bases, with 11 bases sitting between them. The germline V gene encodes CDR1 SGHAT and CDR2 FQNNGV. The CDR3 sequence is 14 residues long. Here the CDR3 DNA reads TGTGCCAGCAGCTTCCTAGGACAGCACTATGGCTACACCTTC. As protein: CASSFLGQHYGYTF.

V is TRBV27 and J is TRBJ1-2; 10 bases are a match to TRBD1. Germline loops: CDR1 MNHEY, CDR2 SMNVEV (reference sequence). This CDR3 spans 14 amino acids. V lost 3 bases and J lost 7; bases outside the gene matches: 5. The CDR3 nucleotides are TGTGCCAGCAGTTTTGGGACAGGGGCCTCTGGCTACACCTTC. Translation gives CASSFGTGASGYTF.

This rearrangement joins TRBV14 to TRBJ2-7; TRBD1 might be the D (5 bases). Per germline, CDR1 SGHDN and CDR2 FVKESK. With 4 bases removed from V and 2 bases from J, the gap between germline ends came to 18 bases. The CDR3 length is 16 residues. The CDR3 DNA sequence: TGTGCCAGCAGCCCCCTGGGGCGCGGCGAGACCTACGAGCAGTACTTC. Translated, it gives CASSPLGRGETYEQYF.

The CDR3 loop reads CASSPGTKETQYF. DNA for the CDR3: TGTGCCAGCAGCCCTGGGACAAAAGAGACCCAGTACTTC. V usage is TRBV11-3 and J usage is TRBJ2-5; D is perhaps TRBD1 (6 bases). Germline V lookup: CDR1 SGHNT, CDR2 YENEEA. The CDR3 sequence is 13 residues long. The V end lost 5 bases, the J end lost 3 bases, and 10 bases lay between the germline ends. The full variable domain, in which reference TRBV11-3 and TRBJ2-5 provide the parts outside the CDR3, is EAGVVQSPRYKIIEKKQPVAFWCNPISGHNTLYWYLQNLGQGPELLIRYENEEAVDDSQLPKDRFSAERLKGVDSTLKIQPAELGDSAVYLCASSPGTKETQYFGPGTRLLVL.

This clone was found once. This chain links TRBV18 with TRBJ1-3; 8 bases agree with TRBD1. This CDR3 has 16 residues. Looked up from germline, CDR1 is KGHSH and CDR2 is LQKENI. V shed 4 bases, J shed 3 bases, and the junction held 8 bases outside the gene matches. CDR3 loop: CASSQTTGDHGNTIYF. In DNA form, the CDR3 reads TGTGCCAGCTCACAAACGACAGGGGATCATGGAAACACCATATATTTT. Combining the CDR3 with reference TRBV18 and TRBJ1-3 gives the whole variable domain NAGVMQNPRHLVRRRGQEARLRCSPMKGHSHVYWYRQLPEEGLKFMVYLQKENIIDESGMPKERFSAEFPKEGPSILRIQQVVRGDSAAYFCASSQTTGDHGNTIYFGEGSWLTVV.

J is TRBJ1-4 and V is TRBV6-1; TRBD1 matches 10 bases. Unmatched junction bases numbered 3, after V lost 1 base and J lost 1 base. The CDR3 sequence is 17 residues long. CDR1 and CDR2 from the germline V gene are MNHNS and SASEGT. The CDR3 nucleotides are TGTGCCAGCAGTGAAGGGGGACAGGGGATAACTAATGAAAAACTGTTTTTT. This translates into CASSEGGQGITNEKLFF.